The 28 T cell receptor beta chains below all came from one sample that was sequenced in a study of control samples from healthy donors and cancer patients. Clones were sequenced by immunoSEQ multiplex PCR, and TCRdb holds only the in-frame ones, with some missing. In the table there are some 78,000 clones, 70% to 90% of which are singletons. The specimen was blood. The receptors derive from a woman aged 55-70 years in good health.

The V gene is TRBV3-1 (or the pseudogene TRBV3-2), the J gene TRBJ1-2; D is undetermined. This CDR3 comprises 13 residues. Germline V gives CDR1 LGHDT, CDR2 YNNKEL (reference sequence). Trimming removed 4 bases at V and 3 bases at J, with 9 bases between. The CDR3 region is CASSPRTYYGYTF. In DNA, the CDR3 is TGTGCCAGCAGCCCCCGAACTTACTATGGCTACACCTTC.

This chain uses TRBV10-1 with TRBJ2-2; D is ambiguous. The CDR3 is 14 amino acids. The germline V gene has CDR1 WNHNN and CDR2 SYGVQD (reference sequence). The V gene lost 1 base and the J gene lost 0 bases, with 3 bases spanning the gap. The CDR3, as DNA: TGCGCCAGCAGTGAGTTGGCGAACACCGGGGAGCTGTTTTTT. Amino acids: CASSELANTGELFF.

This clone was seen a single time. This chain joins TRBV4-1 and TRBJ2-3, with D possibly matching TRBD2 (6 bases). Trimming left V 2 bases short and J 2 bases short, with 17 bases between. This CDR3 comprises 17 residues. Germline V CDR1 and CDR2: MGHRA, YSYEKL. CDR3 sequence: CASSQTGDSGSTDTQYF. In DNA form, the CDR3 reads TGCGCCAGCAGCCAAACGGGGGATAGCGGTTCCACAGATACGCAGTATTTT.

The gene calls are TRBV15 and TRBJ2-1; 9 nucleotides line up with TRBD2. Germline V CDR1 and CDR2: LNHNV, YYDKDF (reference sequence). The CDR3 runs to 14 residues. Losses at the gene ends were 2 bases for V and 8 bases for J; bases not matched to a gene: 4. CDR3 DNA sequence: TGTGCCACCAGCAGACTAGCGGGATCGCATGAGCAGTTCTTC. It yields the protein CATSRLAGSHEQFF. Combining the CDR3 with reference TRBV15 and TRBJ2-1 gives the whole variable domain DAMVIQNPRYQVTQFGKPVTLSCSQTLNHNVMYWYQQKSSQAPKLLFHYYDKDFNNEADTPDNFQSRRPNTSFCFLDIRSPGLGDTAMYLCATSRLAGSHEQFFGPGTRLTVL.

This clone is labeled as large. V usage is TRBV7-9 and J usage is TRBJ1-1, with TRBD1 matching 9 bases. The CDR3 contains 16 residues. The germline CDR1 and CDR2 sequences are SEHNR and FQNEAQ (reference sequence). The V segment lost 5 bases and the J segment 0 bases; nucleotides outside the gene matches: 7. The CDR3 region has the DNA TGTGCCAGCAGCCCAGGGACAGGGCCTATGAACACTGAAGCTTTCTTT. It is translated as CASSPGTGPMNTEAFF. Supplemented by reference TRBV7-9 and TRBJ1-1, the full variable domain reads DTGVSQNPRHKITKRGQNVTFRCDPISEHNRLYWYRQTLGQGPEFLTYFQNEAQLEKSRLLSDRFSAERPKGSFSTLEIQRTEQGDSAMYLCASSPGTGPMNTEAFFGQGTRLTVV.

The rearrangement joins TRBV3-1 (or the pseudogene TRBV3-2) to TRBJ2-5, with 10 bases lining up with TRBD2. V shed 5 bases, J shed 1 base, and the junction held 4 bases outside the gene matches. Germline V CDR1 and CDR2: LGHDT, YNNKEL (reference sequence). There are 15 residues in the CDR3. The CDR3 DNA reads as TGTGCCAGCAGCGGACTAGCGGCCAGCCAAGAGACCCAGTACTTC. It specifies CASSGLAASQETQYF.

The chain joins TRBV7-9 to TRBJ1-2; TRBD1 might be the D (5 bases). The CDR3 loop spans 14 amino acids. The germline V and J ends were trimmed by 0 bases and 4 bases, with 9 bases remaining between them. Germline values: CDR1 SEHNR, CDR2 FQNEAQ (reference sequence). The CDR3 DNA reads TGTGCCAGCAGCTTAGCGGGGGAAAGCTATGGCTACACCTTC. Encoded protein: CASSLAGESYGYTF.

DNA for the CDR3: TGTGCCAGCAGCTTGAGACAGGGGGCCAAAAACATTCAGTACTTC. This encodes CASSLRQGAKNIQYF. V usage is TRBV5-6 and J usage is TRBJ2-4; 8 nucleotides line up with TRBD1. The CDR3 consists of 15 residues. From germline, CDR1 is SGHDT and CDR2 YYEEEE. With 1 base clipped from V and 1 base from J, the junction kept 1 base outside the gene matches.

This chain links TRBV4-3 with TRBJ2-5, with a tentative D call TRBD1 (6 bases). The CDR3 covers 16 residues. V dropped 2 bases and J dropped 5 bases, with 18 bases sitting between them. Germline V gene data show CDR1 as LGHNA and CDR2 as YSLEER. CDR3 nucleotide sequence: TGCGCCAGCAGCCAAACCGGGGCGGACAGCGCGGAGACCCAGTACTTC. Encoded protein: CASSQTGADSAETQYF.

The CDR3 nucleotides read TGTGCCAGCAGTGAAGCAGGCTTTTCTGGGGCCAACGTCCTGACTTTC. Amino acids: CASSEAGFSGANVLTF. V is TRBV2 and J is TRBJ2-6; D uncertain. V shed 0 bases and J shed 1 base, with 7 bases lying between them. This CDR3 has 16 residues. Per germline, CDR1 SNHLY and CDR2 FYNNEI.

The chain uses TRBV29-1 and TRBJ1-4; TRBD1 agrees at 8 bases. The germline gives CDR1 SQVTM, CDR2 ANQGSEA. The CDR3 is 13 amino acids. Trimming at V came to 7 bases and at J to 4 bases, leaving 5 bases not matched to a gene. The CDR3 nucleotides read TGCAGCGGATTACAGGGGGGTAATGAAAAACTGTTTTTT. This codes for CSGLQGGNEKLFF.

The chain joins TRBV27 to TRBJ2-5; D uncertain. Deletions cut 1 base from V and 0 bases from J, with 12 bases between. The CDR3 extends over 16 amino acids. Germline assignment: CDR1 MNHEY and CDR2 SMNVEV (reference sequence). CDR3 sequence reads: CASSLFPGSNQETQYF. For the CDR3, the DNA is TGTGCCAGCAGTTTATTCCCTGGCTCGAACCAAGAGACCCAGTACTTC.

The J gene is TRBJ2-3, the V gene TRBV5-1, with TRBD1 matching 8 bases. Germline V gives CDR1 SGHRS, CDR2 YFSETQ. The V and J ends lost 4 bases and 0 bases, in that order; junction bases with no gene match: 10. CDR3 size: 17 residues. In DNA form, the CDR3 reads TGCGCCAGCAGCGGTGGACAGGGTGCTACTAGCACAGATACGCAGTATTTT. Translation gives CASSGGQGATSTDTQYF.

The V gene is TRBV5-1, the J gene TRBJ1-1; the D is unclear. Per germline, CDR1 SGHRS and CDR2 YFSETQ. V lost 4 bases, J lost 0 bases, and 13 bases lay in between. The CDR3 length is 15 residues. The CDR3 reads CASSTGRVVNTEAFF. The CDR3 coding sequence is TGCGCCAGCAGCACCGGTAGGGTAGTGAACACTGAAGCTTTCTTT.

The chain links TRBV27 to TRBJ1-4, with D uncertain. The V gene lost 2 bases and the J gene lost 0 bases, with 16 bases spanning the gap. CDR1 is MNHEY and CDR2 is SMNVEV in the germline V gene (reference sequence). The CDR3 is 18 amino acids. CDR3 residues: CASSLSTGWSATNEKLFF. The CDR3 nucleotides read TGTGCCAGCAGTTTAAGCACCGGTTGGAGCGCAACTAATGAAAAACTGTTTTTT.

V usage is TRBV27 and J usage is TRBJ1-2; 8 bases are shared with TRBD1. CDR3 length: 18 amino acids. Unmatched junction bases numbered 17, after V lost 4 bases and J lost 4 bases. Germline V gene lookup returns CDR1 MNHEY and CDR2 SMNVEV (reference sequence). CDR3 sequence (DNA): TGTGCCAGCAGTTCACGTGTGCAGACAGGGGTCCTCACCTATGGCTACACCTTC. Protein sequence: CASSSRVQTGVLTYGYTF.

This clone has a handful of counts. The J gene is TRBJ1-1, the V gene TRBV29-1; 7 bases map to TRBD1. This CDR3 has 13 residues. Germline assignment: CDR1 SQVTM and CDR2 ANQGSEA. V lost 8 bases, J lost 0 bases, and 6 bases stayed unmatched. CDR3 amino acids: CSSRQGVNTEAFF. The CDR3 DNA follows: TGCAGCTCCCGACAGGGCGTGAACACTGAAGCTTTCTTT.

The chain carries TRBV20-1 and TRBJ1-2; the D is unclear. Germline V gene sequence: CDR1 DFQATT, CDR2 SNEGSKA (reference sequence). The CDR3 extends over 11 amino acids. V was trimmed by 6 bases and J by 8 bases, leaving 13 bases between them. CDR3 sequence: CSAPRPGGYTF. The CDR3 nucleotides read TGCAGTGCGCCACGACCGGGGGGCTACACCTTC.

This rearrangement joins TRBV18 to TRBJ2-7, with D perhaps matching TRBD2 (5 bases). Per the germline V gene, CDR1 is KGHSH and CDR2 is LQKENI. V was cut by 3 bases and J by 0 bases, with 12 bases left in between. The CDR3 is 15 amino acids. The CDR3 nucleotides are TGTGCCAGCTCACCGGACTTGCTCAGCTCCTACGAGCAGTACTTC. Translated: CASSPDLLSSYEQYF.

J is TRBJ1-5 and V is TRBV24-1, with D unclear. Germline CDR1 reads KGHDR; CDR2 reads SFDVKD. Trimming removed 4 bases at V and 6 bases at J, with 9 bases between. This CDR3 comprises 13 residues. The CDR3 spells CATSDGGIQPQHF. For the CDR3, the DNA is TGTGCCACCAGTGACGGTGGGATTCAGCCCCAGCATTTT.

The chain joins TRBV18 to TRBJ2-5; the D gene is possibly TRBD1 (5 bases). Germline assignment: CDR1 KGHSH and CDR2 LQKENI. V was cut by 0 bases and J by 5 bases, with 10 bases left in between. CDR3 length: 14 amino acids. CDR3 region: CASSPPPGRETQYF. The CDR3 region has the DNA TGTGCCAGCTCACCACCGCCAGGGCGGGAGACCCAGTACTTC.

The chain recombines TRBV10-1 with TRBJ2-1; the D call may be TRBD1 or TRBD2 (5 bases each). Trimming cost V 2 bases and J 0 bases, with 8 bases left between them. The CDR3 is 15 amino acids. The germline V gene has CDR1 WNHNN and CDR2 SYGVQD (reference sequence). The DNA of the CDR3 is TGCGCCAGCAGTGAGGAGGGGAGCTCCTACAATGAGCAGTTCTTC. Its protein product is CASSEEGSSYNEQFF.

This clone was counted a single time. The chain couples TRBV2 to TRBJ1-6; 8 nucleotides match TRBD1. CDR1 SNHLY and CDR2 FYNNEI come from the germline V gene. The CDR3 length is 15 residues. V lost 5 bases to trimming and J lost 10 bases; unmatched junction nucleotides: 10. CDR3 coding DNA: TGTGCCAGCAGTCAATCCGGACAGGGTAAATCACCCCTCCACTTT. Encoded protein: CASSQSGQGKSPLHF.

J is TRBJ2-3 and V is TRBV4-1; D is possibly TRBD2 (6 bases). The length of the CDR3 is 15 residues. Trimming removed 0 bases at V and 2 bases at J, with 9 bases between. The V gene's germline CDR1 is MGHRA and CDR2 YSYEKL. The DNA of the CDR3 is TGCGCCAGCAGCCAAGACGGGGGTTACACAGATACGCAGTATTTT. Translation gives CASSQDGGYTDTQYF.

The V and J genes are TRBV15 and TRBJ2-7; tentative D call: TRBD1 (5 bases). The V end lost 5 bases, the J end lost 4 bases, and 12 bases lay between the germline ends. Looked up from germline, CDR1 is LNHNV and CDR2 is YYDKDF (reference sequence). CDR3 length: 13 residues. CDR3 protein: CATSLPDRYEQYF. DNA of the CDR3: TGTGCCACCAGCCTCCCTGACAGATACGAGCAGTACTTC.

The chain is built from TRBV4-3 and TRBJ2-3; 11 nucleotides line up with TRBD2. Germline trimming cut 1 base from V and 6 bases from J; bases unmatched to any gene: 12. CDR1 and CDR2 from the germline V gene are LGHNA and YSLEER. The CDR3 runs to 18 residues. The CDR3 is CASSQVGATSGSSDTQYF. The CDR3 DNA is TGCGCCAGCAGCCAAGTGGGGGCTACTAGCGGGAGTAGCGATACGCAGTATTTT.

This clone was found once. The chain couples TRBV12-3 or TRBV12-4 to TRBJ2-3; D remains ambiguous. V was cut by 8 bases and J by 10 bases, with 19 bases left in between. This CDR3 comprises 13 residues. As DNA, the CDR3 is TGTGCCAGCGTTTTGAGCCAAAGTCCCCCGCAGTATTTT. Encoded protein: CASVLSQSPPQYF.

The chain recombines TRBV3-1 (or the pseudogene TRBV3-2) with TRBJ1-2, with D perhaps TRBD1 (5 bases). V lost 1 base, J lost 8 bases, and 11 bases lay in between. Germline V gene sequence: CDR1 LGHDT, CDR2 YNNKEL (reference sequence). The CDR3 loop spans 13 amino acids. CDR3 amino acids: CASSQGGAWGYTF. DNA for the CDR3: TGTGCCAGCAGCCAAGGCGGGGCGTGGGGCTACACCTTC.